This T cell receptor (beta chain) was sequenced during a study of cytomegalovirus exposure and HLA in healthy donors. The study, taken as a whole, reports: In most subjects, TCR beta sequences reportedly gave accurate predictions of HLA-A and HLA-B alleles. CMV serostatus was the only immune exposure information that was available. Per a later analysis, about 17,000 TCR beta sequences showed association with HLA alleles at 0.05 false discovery rate. The study labeled 170 or so TCR beta chains cytomegalovirus-associated.

60 Vbeta and 13 Jbeta primers were used in PCR. TCRdb keeps only in-frame clones here, not all; method: immunoSEQ multiplex PCR. The data hold 80,000 to 100,000 clones, with over 65% observed a single time. This clone was recorded once. As yet, its antigen is unknown. V gave up 4 bases and J gave up 4 bases; unmatched junction bases: 11. The CDR3 has 16 amino acids. Looked up from germline, CDR1 is SGHNT and CDR2 is YYREEE (reference sequence). This sequence was found in a man aged 40-50 years in good health and CMV-seronegative. The rearrangement joins TRBV5-4 to TRBJ1-2, with TRBD1 matching 9 bases. Sequencing was done on a sample of PBMCs. CDR3 DNA sequence: TGTGCCAGCAGCGTACCGGGACAGGGAGGGGGCTATGGCTACACCTTC. This encodes CASSVPGQGGGYGYTF.